The 29 T cell receptor beta chains given below trace back to one sample, sequenced in a study of T cell repertoires in cytomegalovirus infection. Their recognized antigens are unknown. One entry per CDR3 protein, called by TCRdb with MiXCR from the reads. This table has a few hundred thousand distinct CDR3 sequences, about 39% appearing once. This specimen consisted of cultured PBMCs, obtained from culture after CMV antigen stimulation. These receptors all come from a human donor in good health (CMV status not recorded). Some clones in this sample may be carry-over from other donors' samples.

This chain links TRBV12-3 or TRBV12-4 with TRBJ1-2; maybe TRBD1 (5 bases). The length of the CDR3 is 14 residues. Trimming pared 3 bases from V and 5 bases from J, leaving 13 bases between. Written as DNA, the CDR3 is TGTGCCAGCAGTTTGCAGGGCCCCACGTATGGCTACACCTTC. Its protein product is CASSLQGPTYGYTF.

The chain recombines TRBV7-9 with TRBJ2-7, with a tentative D call TRBD1 (6 bases). From germline, CDR1 is SEHNR and CDR2 FQNEAQ (reference sequence). V gave up 7 bases and J gave up 3 bases, with 19 bases separating them. The CDR3 runs to 15 residues. This CDR3 is CASTKWDTEDYEQYF. The CDR3 DNA is TGTGCCAGCACTAAATGGGACACGGAAGACTACGAGCAGTACTTC.

The V gene is TRBV12-3 or TRBV12-4, the J gene TRBJ1-6; D remains ambiguous. This CDR3 is built from 15 residues. Trimming removed 3 bases at V and 0 bases at J, with 6 bases between. The CDR3 DNA reads as TGTGCCAGCAGTTTCTCCGACTCCTATAATTCACCCCTCCACTTT. Residues: CASSFSDSYNSPLHF.

This chain uses TRBV5-5 with TRBJ1-6; no firm D call. The ends were cut back, 2 bases at V and 0 bases at J, with 9 bases in the middle. Germline CDR1 is SGHKS and CDR2 is YYEKEE (reference sequence). This CDR3 comprises 16 residues. CDR3 amino acids: CASSFLVGSYNSPLHF. Written as DNA, the CDR3 is TGTGCCAGCAGCTTCCTCGTGGGCTCCTATAATTCACCCCTCCACTTT.

The rearrangement links TRBV25-1 to TRBJ2-7; D unclear. Germline assignment: CDR1 MGHDK and CDR2 SYGVNS. Trimming shortened V by 1 base and J by 4 bases, and 5 bases separated the two germline ends. The CDR3 is 12 amino acids. The CDR3 region has the DNA TGTGCCAGCAGTGAATCGGGTTACGAGCAGTACTTC. It specifies CASSESGYEQYF.

The rearrangement uses TRBV7-2 and TRBJ2-2, with 7 bases matching TRBD1. Per the germline V gene, CDR1 is SGHTA and CDR2 is FQGNSA. The CDR3 is 17 amino acids. J lost 3 bases, V lost 2 bases, and 9 bases had no gene match. The CDR3: CASSLTGEITYTGELFF. In nucleotides, the CDR3 is TGTGCCAGCAGCTTAACAGGGGAAATTACTTACACCGGGGAGCTGTTTTTT.

V gene TRBV28 combines with J gene TRBJ2-5; TRBD2 agrees at 8 bases. Germline CDR1 MDHEN, CDR2 SYDVKM. The V gene end was trimmed by 3 bases and the J gene end by 7 bases; junction bases not matched to a gene: 4. The CDR3 contains 13 residues. In nucleotides, the CDR3 is TGTGCCAGCAGTTTTGGGACTAGAGCGACCCAGTACTTC. Protein product: CASSFGTRATQYF. Looking up the rest from reference TRBV28 and TRBJ2-5 gives the full variable domain: DVKVTQSSRYLVKRTGEKVFLECVQDMDHENMFWYRQDPGLGLRLIYFSYDVKMKEKGDIPEGYSVSREKKERFSLILESASTNQTSMYLCASSFGTRATQYFGPGTRLLVL.

The J gene is TRBJ1-1, the V gene TRBV12-3 or TRBV12-4; D might be TRBD1 (5 bases). This CDR3 has 14 amino acids. With 3 bases removed from V and 3 bases from J, the gap between germline ends came to 11 bases. CDR3 nucleotides: TGTGCCAGCAGTTTCGGAGTACAGGACACTGAAGCTTTCTTT. It yields the protein CASSFGVQDTEAFF.

V and J are TRBV7-9 and TRBJ2-7, with D uncertain. Germline CDR1 and CDR2: SEHNR and FQNEAQ (reference sequence). Trimming removed 5 bases from V and 2 bases from J, with 13 bases in between. The CDR3 contains 14 residues. The CDR3 here is CASSPRVDPYEQYF. As DNA, the CDR3 is TGTGCCAGCAGCCCCCGGGTGGATCCCTACGAGCAGTACTTC. The full variable domain, completed using reference TRBV7-9 and TRBJ2-7, is DTGVSQNPRHKITKRGQNVTFRCDPISEHNRLYWYRQTLGQGPEFLTYFQNEAQLEKSRLLSDRFSAERPKGSFSTLEIQRTEQGDSAMYLCASSPRVDPYEQYFGPGTRLTVT.

This clonotype was counted a few times. The gene calls are TRBV20-1 and TRBJ1-6; D ambiguous. V lost 5 bases to trimming and J lost 1 base, with 12 bases between them. CDR1 DFQATT and CDR2 SNEGSKA come from the germline V gene (reference sequence). The CDR3 is 15 residues long. CDR3 sequence: CSAQRGGSYNSPLHF. DNA for the CDR3: TGCAGTGCTCAGCGGGGAGGGTCCTATAATTCACCCCTCCACTTT.

This clonotype has a handful of counts. The chain has TRBV7-8 and TRBJ2-3, with 9 bases aligning to TRBD1. Germline V gene data show CDR1 as SGHVS and CDR2 as FQNEAQ. V dropped 4 bases and J dropped 14; count of bases not matched to a gene: 7. The CDR3 runs 12 residues. DNA of the CDR3: TGTGCCAGCAGCTCTCTGACAGGGGGAGGGTATTTT. As protein: CASSSLTGGGYF.

The V gene is TRBV11-2, the J gene TRBJ1-5, with TRBD1 matching 8 bases. Trimming at V came to 5 bases and at J to 3 bases, leaving 6 bases not matched to a gene. Germline CDR1 and CDR2: SGHAT and FQNNGV. The CDR3 has 15 amino acids. The CDR3 loop reads CASSIGQGVNQPQHF. In DNA form, the CDR3 reads TGTGCCAGCAGCATTGGACAGGGCGTCAATCAGCCCCAGCATTTT.

The V and J genes are TRBV7-6 and TRBJ2-1, with D possibly being TRBD1 or TRBD2 (6 bases each). V lost 1 base and J 0 bases, leaving 10 bases between the germline ends. Germline V gives CDR1 SGHVS, CDR2 FNYEAQ. This CDR3 has 16 residues. The CDR3 is CASSLVGGNSYNEQFF. CDR3 sequence (DNA): TGTGCCAGCAGCTTAGTCGGGGGCAACTCCTACAATGAGCAGTTCTTC.

The rearrangement joins TRBV28 to TRBJ2-5; TRBD1 matches 9 bases. The junction had 9 bases not matched to a gene; V was cut back by 8 bases and J by 5 bases. This CDR3 has 14 amino acids. Germline-derived CDR1 and CDR2 are MDHEN and SYDVKM. The CDR3 region has the DNA TGTGCCAGCGGCCTCGCCGGGACAGGGGAGACCCAGTACTTC. The encoded protein is CASGLAGTGETQYF. The full variable domain, its missing parts supplied by reference TRBV28 and TRBJ2-5, is DVKVTQSSRYLVKRTGEKVFLECVQDMDHENMFWYRQDPGLGLRLIYFSYDVKMKEKGDIPEGYSVSREKKERFSLILESASTNQTSMYLCASGLAGTGETQYFGPGTRLLVL.

The chain carries TRBV7-8 and TRBJ2-5; 11 bases are shared with TRBD1. Germline CDR1 is SGHVS and CDR2 is FQNEAQ. V gave up 8 bases and J gave up 1 base; unmatched junction bases: 0. The CDR3 consists of 13 residues. The CDR3 nucleotides are TGTGCCAGCGGGACAGGGGGCCAAGAGACCCAGTACTTC. It yields the protein CASGTGGQETQYF.

This clonotype showed up just a few times. CDR3 loop: CASSSTAAADTQYF. For the CDR3, the DNA is TGTGCCAGCAGCTCCACAGCAGCAGCTGATACGCAGTATTTT. This rearrangement joins TRBV12-3 or TRBV12-4 to TRBJ2-3; D is undetermined. The CDR3 length is 14 residues. V lost 6 bases and J lost 6, with 16 bases in between.

This clonotype was recorded a few times. The gene calls are TRBV7-8 and TRBJ2-1; the match to TRBD2 covers 10 bases. CDR3 length: 18 residues. From germline, CDR1 is SGHVS and CDR2 FQNEAQ. J was trimmed by 5 bases and V by 5 bases; bases with no gene match: 15. The CDR3 DNA reads as TGTGCCAGCAGCCCTCGGCTAGCGGGAGCACTAATAAACAATGAGCAGTTCTTC. As protein: CASSPRLAGALINNEQFF.

This chain links TRBV20-1 with TRBJ2-1, with D possibly being TRBD1 (6 bases). Deletions cut 6 bases from V and 3 bases from J, with 18 bases between. Germline lookup yields CDR1 DFQATT and CDR2 SNEGSKA (reference sequence). This CDR3 region has 15 residues. As DNA, the CDR3 is TGCAGTGCCGAACAGGGCCCCCGGGTCTACAATGAGCAGTTCTTC. It yields the protein CSAEQGPRVYNEQFF.

The chain is built from TRBV11-2 and TRBJ2-1; 16 bases are a match to TRBD2. The junction had 6 bases not matched to a gene; V was cut back by 2 bases and J by 2 bases. The germline V gene has CDR1 SGHAT and CDR2 FQNNGV. CDR3 length: 19 residues. The CDR3, as DNA: TGTGCCAGCAGCTTAATTGGGACTAGCGGGGGGGCCACCTACAATGAGCAGTTCTTC. Encoded protein: CASSLIGTSGGATYNEQFF.

V and J are TRBV7-8 and TRBJ2-5; TRBD1 or TRBD2 may be the D gene (5 bases each). Germline V lookup: CDR1 SGHVS, CDR2 FQNEAQ. The CDR3 has 15 residues. Trimming shortened V by 10 bases and J by 2 bases, and 20 bases separated the two germline ends. Written as DNA, the CDR3 is TGTGCCACTCGAAGGCCAGGGACCGAGCAAGAGACCCAGTACTTC. This sequence encodes CATRRPGTEQETQYF.

The chain has TRBV7-2 and TRBJ2-2; 14 nucleotides line up with TRBD2. Germline V CDR1 and CDR2: SGHTA, FQGNSA. The CDR3 spans 15 residues. The V segment lost 5 bases and the J segment 8 bases; nucleotides outside the gene matches: 4. CDR3 nucleotides: TGTGCCAGCAGCGCGACTAGCGGGGGGGGGGGGGAGCTGTTTTTT. This sequence encodes CASSATSGGGGELFF.

Only a few counts were recorded for this clonotype. V usage is TRBV6-1 and J usage is TRBJ2-3, with D possibly being TRBD2 (6 bases). The CDR3 sequence is 14 residues long. Between the trimmed V and J ends, which lost 10 bases and 5 bases, there was a span of 19 bases. Germline values: CDR1 MNHNS, CDR2 SASEGT. The CDR3 DNA reads TGTGCCACCTCACGAGGAGGGCAAAGAGATACGCAGTATTTT. Translation: CATSRGGQRDTQYF.

The V and J genes are TRBV4-2 and TRBJ2-1, with 8 bases lining up with TRBD2. The germline gives CDR1 LGHNA, CDR2 YNFKEQ. The CDR3 length is 15 residues. V dropped 4 bases and J dropped 10; count of bases not matched to a gene: 12. This CDR3 is CASSPREGGSREQFF. The CDR3 nucleotides read TGTGCCAGCAGCCCCCGGGAGGGGGGGTCCCGGGAGCAGTTCTTC.

This clonotype was recorded a few times. The chain employs TRBV6-2 or TRBV6-3 and TRBJ2-7, with D perhaps TRBD2 (6 bases). Trimming took 6 bases from V and 0 from J, leaving 12 bases between them. The CDR3 is 14 amino acids. The V gene's germline CDR1 is MNHEY and CDR2 SVGEGT. The CDR3 DNA reads as TGTGCCAGCAGACCTGGGGGGACCTCCTACGAGCAGTACTTC. This gives the protein CASRPGGTSYEQYF.

This rearrangement joins TRBV12-3 or TRBV12-4 to TRBJ1-2; D gene ambiguous. V lost 5 bases, J lost 4 bases, and 17 bases lay in between. The CDR3 sequence is 15 residues long. The CDR3 coding sequence is TGTGCCAGCAGTCCCGGGCGGGCGCGGCTCTATGGCTACACCTTC. Translating gives CASSPGRARLYGYTF.

In this sample, this clonotype turned up a few times. The J gene is TRBJ1-2, the V gene TRBV7-2; D gene uncertain. From germline, CDR1 is SGHTA and CDR2 FQGNSA. V shed 8 bases and J shed 0 bases, with 13 bases lying between them. The CDR3 totals 14 residues. CDR3 amino acids: CASSLRPANYGYTF. CDR3 bases: TGTGCCAGCTCCCTACGTCCCGCTAACTATGGCTACACCTTC.

This clonotype has more than one count but fewer than ten. The CDR3 nucleotides read TGTGCCAGCAGTGGGGGACAGATACTCACCGGGGAGCTGTTTTTT. As protein: CASSGGQILTGELFF. The chain is built from TRBV2 and TRBJ2-2, with 7 bases matching TRBD1. In germline, CDR1 is SNHLY, CDR2 FYNNEI. CDR3 length: 15 residues. V was pared by 4 bases and J by 4 bases, with 6 bases of the junction left unmatched.

The CDR3: CSVEVARDRGLRGQYF. The CDR3 DNA follows: TGCAGCGTTGAGGTAGCCCGAGACAGGGGCTTGAGAGGGCAGTACTTC. The chain carries TRBV29-1 and TRBJ2-7; 8 bases match TRBD1. After removal of 3 bases from V and 9 bases from J, the junction contained 19 bases not matched to a gene. Germline CDR1 SQVTM, CDR2 ANQGSEA. This CDR3 has 16 amino acids.

This clonotype was observed at least ten times. V is TRBV7-2 and J is TRBJ2-7, with D uncertain. Germline CDR1 is SGHTA and CDR2 is FQGNSA. Trimming took 1 base from V and 4 from J, leaving 14 bases between them. The CDR3 is 15 amino acids. The CDR3, as DNA: TGTGCCAGCAGCTTAGGTAGAGGCTCCTTTTACGAGCAGTACTTC. Translation gives CASSLGRGSFYEQYF.